These 5 T cell receptor beta chains share one sample of origin, sequenced in a study of T cell clones after liver transplantation. The method was immunoSEQ multiplex PCR; TCRdb's version includes in-frame clones alone and lacks a portion of them. The sample shows tens of thousands of clones, 90% of them seen only once. This sample comprised CD4+ T cells from blood, obtained before liver transplant. The source of these receptors is a human donor who received a liver transplant.

V is TRBV7-9 and J is TRBJ2-5; 7 nucleotides match TRBD1. The germline V gene has CDR1 SEHNR and CDR2 FQNEAQ (reference sequence). The CDR3 contains 19 residues. V lost 5 bases, J lost 0 bases, and 18 bases stayed unmatched. CDR3 nucleotides: TGTGCCAGCAGCCCAGCGACAGGGTTCCAGGTGGGGTACCAAGAGACCCAGTACTTC. This gives the protein CASSPATGFQVGYQETQYF.

This clone was detected once. V and J are TRBV21-1 and TRBJ1-2; the table names TRBD1, a call not compared with the DNA. TRBV21-1 is a documented pseudogene. The CDR3 extends over 13 amino acids. This CDR3 reads CASRLQGRRGYTF. The CDR3 coding sequence is TGTGCCAGCAGGCTACAGGGGCGGCGGGGCTACACCTTC.

The CDR3, as DNA: TGCGCCAGCAGCTTGGTTGGGGGCGCAGGCTACGAGCAGTACTTC. Its protein is CASSLVGGAGYEQYF. The chain has TRBV5-1 and TRBJ2-7; D is possibly TRBD1 (6 bases). The germline gives CDR1 SGHRS, CDR2 YFSETQ. Trimming left V 0 bases short and J 3 bases short, with 13 bases between. The CDR3 consists of 15 residues.

The V gene is TRBV6-1, the J gene TRBJ2-7, with TRBD1 matching over 8 bases. Germline V lookup: CDR1 MNHNS, CDR2 SASEGT. With 5 bases clipped from V and 6 bases from J, the junction kept 12 bases outside the gene matches. This CDR3 contains 15 residues. The CDR3 DNA sequence: TGTGCCAGCAGTCCTCTGACAGGGGTGTCTGGCGAGCAGTACTTC. Residues: CASSPLTGVSGEQYF.

The rearrangement links TRBV27 to TRBJ2-3; D remains unclear. With 6 bases removed from V and 4 bases from J, the gap between germline ends came to 5 bases. CDR1 is MNHEY and CDR2 is SMNVEV in the germline V gene (reference sequence). The CDR3 is 11 residues long. CDR3 DNA sequence: TGTGCCAGCAGGAGTTCAGATACGCAGTATTTT. It translates to CASRSSDTQYF.